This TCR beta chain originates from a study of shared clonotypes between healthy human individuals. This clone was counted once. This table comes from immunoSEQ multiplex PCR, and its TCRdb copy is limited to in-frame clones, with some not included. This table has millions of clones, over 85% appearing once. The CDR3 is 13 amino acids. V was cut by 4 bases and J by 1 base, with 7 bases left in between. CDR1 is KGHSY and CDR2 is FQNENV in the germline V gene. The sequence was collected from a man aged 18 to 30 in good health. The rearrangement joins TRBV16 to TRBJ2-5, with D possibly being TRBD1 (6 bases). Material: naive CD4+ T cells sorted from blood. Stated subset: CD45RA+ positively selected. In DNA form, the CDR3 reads TGTGCCAGCAGCCGGACAGTCCAAGAGACCCAGTACTTC. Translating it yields CASSRTVQETQYF.